This T cell receptor beta chain was profiled in a study of OX40 agonist ivuxolimab in advanced cancers. In the study overall: Participants averaged approximately 61 years of age (range roughly 23 to 85) and were over 75% male.

Profiling relied on immunoSEQ multiplex PCR, and the TCRdb table lists in-frame clones only, not all of them. Of fewer than 20,000 clones listed, approximately 90% were seen once; the top ten hold about 30%. The V end lost 7 bases, the J end lost 7 bases, and 12 bases lay between the germline ends. Germline V gene data show CDR1 as SQVTM and CDR2 as ANQGSEA. The CDR3 contains 11 residues. The origin of this receptor is an adult with an advanced solid tumor such as melanoma, head and neck, liver or kidney cancer. The sequences come from CD4+ or CD8+ T cells sorted from blood, collected in a trial of the OX40 agonist ivuxolimab. The rearrangement links TRBV29-1 to TRBJ2-3; D not certain. CDR3 bases: TGCAGCGGGCGGAAAACGAATACGCAGTATTTT. This translates into CSGRKTNTQYF.